The 19 T cell receptor beta chains below were found in one sample sequenced in a study of blood T cell repertoires in COVID-19. Only in-frame clones appear in the TCRdb table, and some are missing; sequencing was by immunoSEQ multiplex PCR. The sample carries over 300,000 clones, nearly 90% recorded once. The sample comprised peripheral blood. The receptors stem from a man aged 18 to 30 with active or convalescent COVID-19.

The V and J genes are TRBV19 and TRBJ1-1; TRBD1 matches at 9 bases. CDR1 is LNHDA and CDR2 is SQIVND in the germline V gene (reference sequence). CDR3 length: 15 amino acids. After removal of 9 bases from V and 4 bases from J, the junction contained 12 bases not matched to a gene. CDR3 loop: CARVTGGLLGTEAFF. The CDR3 DNA is TGTGCCAGGGTTACAGGGGGCCTCCTTGGCACTGAAGCTTTCTTT.

V and J are TRBV11-2 and TRBJ2-7; 7 nucleotides match TRBD1. The V gene end was trimmed by 3 bases and the J gene end by 1 base; junction bases not matched to a gene: 6. The CDR3 is 15 amino acids. Germline CDR1 and CDR2: SGHAT and FQNNGV. The CDR3 here is CASSFTYRGSYEQYF. CDR3 nucleotide sequence: TGTGCCAGCAGCTTTACCTACAGGGGTTCCTACGAGCAGTACTTC.

This chain uses TRBV7-2 with TRBJ1-6; TRBD1 might be the D (5 bases). The V end lost 5 bases, the J end lost 2 bases, and 13 bases lay between the germline ends. CDR1 and CDR2 from the germline V gene are SGHTA and FQGNSA. The CDR3 contains 16 residues. The CDR3 region has the DNA TGTGCCAGCAGCCCTAGTGGGGGGACCTATAATTCACCCCTCCACTTT. It specifies CASSPSGGTYNSPLHF.

This sequence joins TRBV2 and TRBJ1-5; D not resolved. This CDR3 contains 14 residues. Germline CDR1 is SNHLY and CDR2 is FYNNEI. With 6 bases removed from V and 0 bases from J, the gap between germline ends came to 9 bases. CDR3 in DNA: TGTGCCAGCAGAACAGACTATAGCAATCAGCCCCAGCATTTT. It codes for CASRTDYSNQPQHF.

J is TRBJ2-7 and V is TRBV20-1; TRBD1 aligns across 7 bases. The V gene's germline CDR1 is DFQATT and CDR2 SNEGSKA (reference sequence). The CDR3 runs to 15 residues. V was clipped by 3 bases and J by 1 base; unmatched bases: 9. CDR3 region: CSASEKGAVSYEQYF. DNA of the CDR3: TGCAGTGCTAGTGAGAAGGGGGCGGTTTCCTACGAGCAGTACTTC.

The genes are TRBV6-5 and TRBJ2-7, with TRBD1 identical over 10 bases. The V gene end was trimmed by 6 bases and the J gene end by 1 base; junction bases not matched to a gene: 3. This CDR3 spans 14 amino acids. CDR1 MNHEY and CDR2 SVGAGI come from the germline V gene. CDR3 protein: CASSRGQGSYEQYF. CDR3 nucleotide sequence: TGTGCCAGCAGCCGGGGACAGGGGTCCTACGAGCAGTACTTC.

This chain connects TRBV7-3 to TRBJ2-1, with TRBD1 matching over 9 bases. V was pared by 0 bases and J by 8 bases, with 5 bases of the junction left unmatched. CDR1 and CDR2 (germline): SGHTA, FQGTGA. The CDR3 has 15 amino acids. CDR3 in amino acids: CASSLTRDRVHEQFF. CDR3 DNA: TGTGCCAGCAGCTTAACCCGGGACAGGGTCCATGAGCAGTTCTTC.

The chain couples TRBV19 to TRBJ2-2, with 10 bases lining up with TRBD2. The CDR3 has 15 residues. The germline V gene has CDR1 LNHDA and CDR2 SQIVND (reference sequence). Trimming took 6 bases from V and 3 from J; bases not matched to a gene: 4. The CDR3 here is CASRALAGDTGELFF. In DNA, the CDR3 is TGTGCCAGTAGAGCCCTAGCGGGGGACACCGGGGAGCTGTTTTTT.

The chain links TRBV11-2 to TRBJ2-3; 13 bases are a match to TRBD2. The germline gives CDR1 SGHAT, CDR2 FQNNGV. The V gene end was trimmed by 5 bases and the J gene end by 2 bases; junction bases not matched to a gene: 10. This CDR3 region has 18 residues. CDR3 loop: CASSHYRGLAGLTDTQYF. CDR3 nucleotides: TGTGCCAGCAGCCATTACCGGGGACTAGCGGGACTCACAGATACGCAGTATTTT.

The rearrangement joins TRBV27 to TRBJ1-5; D unresolved. Trimming stripped 2 bases from V and 3 bases from J, with 17 bases between. The CDR3 runs to 17 residues. Germline CDR1 MNHEY, CDR2 SMNVEV (reference sequence). The CDR3, as DNA: TGTGCCAGCAGTTTACGACCCATGGCAGGCGCCAATCAGCCCCAGCATTTT. It yields the protein CASSLRPMAGANQPQHF.

The chain couples TRBV14 to TRBJ1-1, with D unresolved. V was trimmed by 1 base and J by 1 base, leaving 10 bases between them. This CDR3 has 15 amino acids. Per the germline V gene, CDR1 is SGHDN and CDR2 is FVKESK. CDR3 sequence: CASSQVFPTNTEAFF. The CDR3 DNA sequence: TGTGCCAGCAGCCAAGTGTTTCCTACGAACACTGAAGCTTTCTTT. The full variable domain, with the rest looked up from reference TRBV14 and TRBJ1-1, is EAGVTQFPSHSVIEKGQTVTLRCDPISGHDNLYWYRRVMGKEIKFLLHFVKESKQDESGMPNNRFLAERTGGTYSTLKVQPAELEDSGVYFCASSQVFPTNTEAFFGQGTRLTVV.

V and J are TRBV9 and TRBJ2-3, with 14 nucleotides matching TRBD2. The ends lost 3 bases at V and 1 base at J; junction bases unmatched: 10. From germline, CDR1 is SGDLS and CDR2 YYNGEE. This CDR3 contains 19 residues. The CDR3 region is CASSASGTSGGTRTDTQYF. The CDR3, as DNA: TGTGCCAGCAGCGCCTCCGGGACTAGCGGGGGAACTCGCACAGATACGCAGTATTTT.

The V call is TRBV6-5, the J call TRBJ2-1; TRBD1 might be the D (6 bases). The CDR3 contains 15 residues. V was trimmed by 6 bases and J by 2 bases, leaving 14 bases between them. Germline V gene data show CDR1 as MNHEY and CDR2 as SVGAGI. The CDR3 region is CASRPGTWAYNEQFF. In nucleotides, the CDR3 is TGTGCCAGCAGGCCCGGGACATGGGCCTACAATGAGCAGTTCTTC.

This chain joins TRBV11-3 and TRBJ2-3; 8 bases are shared with TRBD1. Germline CDR1 reads SGHNT; CDR2 reads YENEEA. The trim removed 0 bases at V and 7 bases at J, leaving 6 bases unmatched. The CDR3 loop spans 15 amino acids. This CDR3 is CASSLDSRGQNTQYF. As DNA, the CDR3 is TGTGCCAGCAGCTTAGATAGCAGGGGGCAAAATACGCAGTATTTT.

CDR3 in amino acids: CASSDRDRNTGELFF. In DNA, the CDR3 is TGTGCCAGCAGCGACCGGGACAGGAACACCGGGGAGCTGTTTTTT. The chain has TRBV9 and TRBJ2-2, with TRBD1 matching 7 bases. Per the germline V gene, CDR1 is SGDLS and CDR2 is YYNGEE. V gave up 3 bases and J gave up 1 base; unmatched junction bases: 3. The CDR3 totals 15 residues.

V and J are TRBV27 and TRBJ2-2; TRBD1 matches 7 bases. This CDR3 has 14 residues. The V gene end was trimmed by 5 bases and the J gene end by 4 bases; junction bases not matched to a gene: 4. Germline loops: CDR1 MNHEY, CDR2 SMNVEV (reference sequence). DNA for the CDR3: TGTGCCAGCAGTAATACAGGGGTCACCGGGGAGCTGTTTTTT. Protein sequence: CASSNTGVTGELFF.

The rearrangement uses TRBV9 and TRBJ1-3, with 7 bases identical to TRBD1. The CDR3 is 15 residues long. The V and J ends lost 0 bases and 0 bases, in that order; junction bases with no gene match: 0. The germline gives CDR1 SGDLS, CDR2 YYNGEE. CDR3 DNA sequence: TGTGCCAGCAGCGTAGGGGACAGCTCTGGAAACACCATATATTTT. Its translation is CASSVGDSSGNTIYF.

V usage is TRBV2 and J usage is TRBJ1-5; no definite D call. From germline, CDR1 is SNHLY and CDR2 FYNNEI. V was shortened by 2 bases and J by 3 bases, with 8 bases between the two germline ends. The CDR3 spans 14 residues. CDR3 in DNA: TGTGCCAGCAGTGAACAGGTTTCCAATCAGCCCCAGCATTTT. It codes for CASSEQVSNQPQHF.

The V gene is TRBV6-2 or TRBV6-3, the J gene TRBJ1-2, with 8 bases identical to TRBD1. CDR1 is MNHEY and CDR2 is SVGEGT in the germline V gene. Unmatched junction bases numbered 16, after V lost 7 bases and J lost 6 bases. The CDR3 spans 16 residues. The chain's CDR3 is CASTPGGQGLFHGYTF. The CDR3 DNA sequence: TGTGCCAGCACCCCCGGCGGACAGGGACTATTCCATGGCTACACCTTC.